A single sample is the source of the 2 T cell receptor beta chains below, sequenced in a study of vaccination effects on CD4 cells after COVID-19 (dated by TCRdb to the early 2020s). The antigens these receptors bind are not known. The library was produced with the immunoSEQ multiplex PCR assay. Imported from immuneACCESS, the table was reduced by TCRdb to in-frame sequences with V and J called. These copies leave out some clones; in studies compared against another copy, an unresolved V gene accounts for under half, and the cause of the remainder is not known. The sample table lists under 25,000 clones, roughly four fifths of them with a count of one. The ten largest make up less than 20% of the sample. In the ViraFEST assay, PBMC were stimulated with viral peptide pools, and TCR sequencing was then used to find antigen-specific CD4+ T cell clonotypes based on their expansion. After around ten days of culture, CD4+ T cells were isolated with the EasySep CD4+ T cell isolation kit. Negative nucleocapsid antibody results before and after vaccination confirmed that the healthy vaccine recipients had no prior SARS-CoV-2 infection.

The sample consisted of CD4+ T cells from PBMCs cultured with HCoV-NL63 spike peptides, taken before COVID-19 vaccination. What this sample's cell subset or site label stands for: HCoV-NL63 spike overlapping peptide pool stimulation. Receptor source: a human donor who received a COVID-19 vaccine.

The chain employs TRBV5-1 and TRBJ1-4; maybe TRBD1 (6 bases). The V end lost 2 bases, the J end lost 4 bases, and 15 bases lay between the germline ends. Germline loops: CDR1 SGHRS, CDR2 YFSETQ. This CDR3 spans 16 amino acids. CDR3 protein: CASSFAPGALNEKLFF. The CDR3 coding sequence is TGCGCCAGCAGCTTCGCTCCGGGGGCGCTTAATGAAAAACTGTTTTTT.

This clone was found a few times. CDR3 sequence reads: CASRGHRGLPNQPQHF. The DNA of the CDR3 is TGTGCCAGCAGGGGCCACAGGGGGCTCCCCAATCAGCCCCAGCATTTT. This chain uses TRBV2 with TRBJ1-5; TRBD1 matches 9 bases. Germline CDR1 is SNHLY and CDR2 is FYNNEI. CDR3 length equals 16 residues. After removal of 6 bases from V and 3 bases from J, the junction contained 9 bases not matched to a gene.